The sequence of this TCR beta chain was determined in a study of blood T cell repertoires in COVID-19 (dated by TCRdb to the early 2020s). For the study in its entirety: Collaborator samples came from the United States, Italy and Spain and covered acute and convalescent phases of COVID-19. The prospective study material was composed of cDNA or gDNA derived from T cells, B-cell-depleted T cells, or PBMCs. Subjects who had been exposed to COVID-19, were actively infected with it, or had recovered from it provided the deeply sampled blood TCRbeta repertoires that made up the dataset. The repertoires were made available in a free public database intended to serve as a resource for research on the immune response to SARS-CoV-2. Samples came from the ongoing ImmuneRACE study (first 160 participants) plus 1,254 subjects from 6 global collaborators. The sample metadata nearly always contained a de-identified subject ID, COVID-19 status, age in years and sex. Where available, HLA class I and class II types were taken from metadata supplied by the sample provider and were not determined by assay-based typing. What the study reported, not specific to this receptor: Clinical and demographic metadata were provided uncurated, with the amount varying by source and participant.

Collaborating institutions collected whole blood in K2EDTA tubes following their own protocols. For TCRbeta analysis, collaborators shipped samples as frozen whole blood, isolated PBMCs, or DNA extracted from either of those sample types. The immunoSEQ Assay, a bias-controlled multiplex PCR, was used to amplify TCRbeta CDR3 regions from genomic DNA. Under the source paper's analysis protocol: Within the assay, amplification of reference gene primers was used to estimate how many nucleated cells each sample contained. To quantify the absolute abundance of each unique TCRbeta CDR3 rearrangement, sequence reads were collapsed and filtered. Productive Simpson clonality was computed per sample as the square root of Simpson's diversity index over productive rearrangements. The clones in this table, taken by TCRdb from immuneACCESS, are in-frame only. Not every clone is retained; where verified, under half of the shortfall comes from an unresolved V gene, and the cause of the rest is unknown. D and trimming were read from the DNA, whereas the V and J calls and clone size are those reported in that table. Within this sample are about 180,000 clones, with about 88% of them counted one time only. Jointly, the top ten make up less than 3.5% of the sample.

As for this clone: Its cognate antigen has yet to be identified. The input lacks base qualities; no much larger clone sits a single base away.

V loses 3 bases at its end and J loses 4 bases; junction bases beyond the gene matches: 4. CDR1 SNHLY and CDR2 FYNNEI are derived from the germline V gene. Measured from the cysteine to the phenylalanine, the CDR3 is 15 residues long. Only the CDR3 portion is preserved as DNA: 45 bases, with reading frame beginning at the first base. The source of this sequence is a woman aged 25-40 years with active or convalescent COVID-19. The chain couples TRBV2 to TRBJ2-7; 12 middle bases align to TRBD1. The sample taken for sequencing was peripheral blood. The bases are TGTGCCAGCAGTGAGGGACAGGGGGCGGGATACGAGCAGTACTTC. Its translation is CASSEGQGAGYEQYF.